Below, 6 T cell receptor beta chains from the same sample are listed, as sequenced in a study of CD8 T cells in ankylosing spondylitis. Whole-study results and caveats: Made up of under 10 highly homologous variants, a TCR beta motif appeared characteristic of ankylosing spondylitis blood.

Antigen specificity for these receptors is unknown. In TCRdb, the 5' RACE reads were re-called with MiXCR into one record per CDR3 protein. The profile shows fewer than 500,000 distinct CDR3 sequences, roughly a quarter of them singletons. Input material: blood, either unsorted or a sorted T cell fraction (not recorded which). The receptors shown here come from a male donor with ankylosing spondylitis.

CDR3 sequence reads: CSVGGRGNQPQHF. The DNA for the CDR3 is TGCAGTGTAGGAGGGCGAGGCAATCAGCCCCAGCATTTT. The V gene is TRBV20-1, the J gene TRBJ1-5; D unclear. Germline-derived CDR1 and CDR2 are DFQATT and SNEGSKA (reference sequence). Trimming left V 7 bases short and J 2 bases short, with 12 bases between. The CDR3 length is 13 residues.

CDR3 region: CASSARRGSGANVLTF. The CDR3, as DNA: TGTGCCAGCAGCGCCCGAAGGGGATCTGGGGCCAACGTCCTGACTTTC. The rearrangement links TRBV7-9 to TRBJ2-6; a possible D gene is TRBD1 (5 bases). V was trimmed by 5 bases and J by 1 base, leaving 12 bases between them. Per the germline V gene, CDR1 is SEHNR and CDR2 is FQNEAQ (reference sequence). The CDR3 loop spans 16 amino acids.

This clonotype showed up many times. The CDR3 bases are TGCAGCGTTGAATGGCAAACCCTTGGACACCTCCAAGAGACCCAGTACTTC. Protein sequence: CSVEWQTLGHLQETQYF. The chain is built from TRBV29-1 and TRBJ2-5; D possibly corresponds to TRBD1 (5 bases). Germline CDR1 is SQVTM and CDR2 is ANQGSEA. The CDR3 is 17 amino acids. V was cut by 2 bases and J by 1 base, with 20 bases left in between.

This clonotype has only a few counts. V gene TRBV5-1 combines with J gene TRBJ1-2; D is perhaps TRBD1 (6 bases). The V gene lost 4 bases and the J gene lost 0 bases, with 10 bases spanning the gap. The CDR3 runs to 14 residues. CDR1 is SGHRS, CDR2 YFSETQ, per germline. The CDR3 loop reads CASSLDRPNYGYTF. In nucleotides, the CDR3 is TGCGCCAGCAGCCTGGACAGACCTAACTATGGCTACACCTTC.

The CDR3 loop is CASSLHLTSGDPKAGELFF. The DNA for the CDR3 is TGCGCCAGCAGCTTGCACCTGACTAGCGGGGACCCTAAAGCCGGGGAGCTGTTTTTT. This rearrangement joins TRBV5-1 to TRBJ2-2; TRBD2 agrees at 11 bases. Germline CDR1 is SGHRS and CDR2 is YFSETQ. The CDR3 has 19 residues. With V trimmed by 1 base and J by 6 bases, 14 bases remained unmatched.

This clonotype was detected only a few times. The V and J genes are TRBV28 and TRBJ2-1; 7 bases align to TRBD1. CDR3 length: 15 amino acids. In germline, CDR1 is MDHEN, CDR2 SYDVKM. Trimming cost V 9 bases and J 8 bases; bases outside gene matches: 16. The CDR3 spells CASCKPGQLTYEQFF. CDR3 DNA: TGTGCCAGTTGTAAACCGGGACAGTTGACCTATGAGCAGTTCTTC.